Given below is one TCR beta chain in context. TCRdb reprocessed the 5' RACE reads and keeps a single row for each CDR3 protein, giving no DNA. Seen in this sample are some 140,000 distinct CDR3 sequences; the ten most common clones hold 37%. This entry comes from a study of T cells expressing NK-cell markers. Germline CDR1 reads SGHVS; CDR2 reads FQNEAQ. This CDR3 contains 20 residues. Sequenced input: blood T cells: a sorted CD56 or NKG2C T cell subset, CD4+ or CD8+ T cells, or bulk PBMC T cells (not recorded which). The source is a woman in her forties or fifties in good health. The gene calls are TRBV7-8 and TRBJ2-3; no DNA is available, so the TRBD1 call from TCRdb remains unchecked. The CDR3 loop reads CASSLAPGTGMISSTDTQYF.